This T cell receptor beta chain comes out of a study of glioma-infiltrating T cells after dendritic cell vaccination. On the study more broadly: At biweekly intervals, patients got three intradermal dendritic cell vaccine injections.

The time point was: after dendritic cell vaccination, including at tumor progression/relapse. Isocitrate dehydrogenase mutation was absent in all glioblastoma patients. The assay was immunoSEQ multiplex PCR, and TCRdb's table has in-frame clones only and misses some. The sample has 85,000 to 100,000 clones, 75% to 90% seen once. CDR1 is SGHNT, CDR2 YYREEE, per germline (reference sequence). The CDR3 covers 16 residues. V was trimmed by 1 base and J by 1 base, leaving 9 bases between them. Material: blood, obtained after dendritic cell vaccination. This sequence joins TRBV5-4 and TRBJ2-6; the D is unclear. The sequence was collected from a human donor with glioblastoma. Here the CDR3 reads CASSLWRVSGANVLTF. The CDR3 bases are TGTGCCAGCAGCTTGTGGAGAGTGTCTGGGGCCAACGTCCTGACTTTC.